Detailed here is one TCR beta chain. These data originate in a study of T cell changes during pregnancy in multiple sclerosis. Trimming at V came to 1 base and at J to 5 bases, leaving 4 bases not matched to a gene. CDR3 length: 16 amino acids. CDR1 is SGHAT and CDR2 is FQNNGV in the germline V gene. This table comes from immunoSEQ multiplex PCR, and its TCRdb copy is limited to in-frame clones, with some not included. The repertoire holds around 36,000 clones, with 75% to 95% as singletons. This material consisted of CD4+ T cells from peripheral blood mononuclear cells, taken in the third trimester of pregnancy. The chain recombines TRBV11-2 with TRBJ2-5; 13 nucleotides align to TRBD2. The source of this sequence is a female donor with multiple sclerosis, enrolled in a pregnancy study. CDR3 protein: CASSLGTSGREETQYF. The CDR3, as DNA: TGTGCCAGCAGCTTAGGGACTAGCGGGAGAGAGGAGACCCAGTACTTC.